The rows below give T cell receptor beta chains drawn from one sample of a study of blood T cell repertoires in COVID-19. Produced via immunoSEQ multiplex PCR; TCRdb's table is partial and in-frame only. The sample has 55,000 to 70,000 clones, 88% seen once. Sequences were obtained from peripheral blood. Every receptor here comes from a woman aged 45-65 years with active or convalescent COVID-19. Both conserved end residues are part of each CDR3. A D gene is named only where the DNA matches it firmly. The size of a clone is reported for some rows only, either as once, few or many, or as a class for expanded clones.

D gene,V gene,clone size,J gene,CDR3 DNA,CDR3 protein
NA,TRBV9,NA,TRBJ2-5,TGTGCCAGCAGCGCGAGCGGGACAGGAGAGACCCAGTACTTC,CASSASGTGETQYF
TRBD2,TRBV7-8,NA,TRBJ2-3,TGTGCCAGCAGCTCCAAAATTATAGCGGGAGGGCCAATGTATACGCAGTATTTT,CASSSKIIAGGPMYTQYF
NA,TRBV5-6,NA,TRBJ2-6,TGTGCCAGCAGCTTGGAAGGACTGTTTTCTGGGGCCAACGTCCTGACTTTC,CASSLEGLFSGANVLTF
TRBD1,TRBV6-5,NA,TRBJ1-4,TGTGCCAGCATTCGACAGGGTGGGAATGAAAAACTGTTTTTT,CASIRQGGNEKLFF
TRBD1,TRBV11-3,NA,TRBJ2-1,TGTGCCAGCAGCTCACGGACAGGGCCGAATGAGCAGTTCTTC,CASSSRTGPNEQFF
TRBD2,TRBV28,NA,TRBJ2-7,TGTGCCAGCAGTTCGACTAGCGGCCCCTACGAGCAGTACTTC,CASSSTSGPYEQYF
TRBD1,TRBV6-1,NA,TRBJ1-5,TGTGCCAGCAGTGATTCGGACAGGGGAGGACTGAGCGGCAATCAGCCCCAGCATTTT,CASSDSDRGGLSGNQPQHF
NA,TRBV11-2,NA,TRBJ2-7,TGTGCCAGCAGCTTAGGGAGCTCCTACGAGCAGTACTTC,CASSLGSSYEQYF
NA,TRBV11-3,NA,TRBJ2-2,TGTGCCAGCAGCCAGGATATGGGGGAGCTGTTTTTT,CASSQDMGELFF
NA,TRBV4-1,NA,TRBJ1-2,TGCGCCAGCAGCTTAAAAACACAGGGCCCTAACTATGGCTACACCTTC,CASSLKTQGPNYGYTF
TRBD2,TRBV5-1,NA,TRBJ2-1,TGCGCCAGCAGCCATCTTGGACATGGGACTAGCGGGAGGATGAATGAGCAGTTCTTC,CASSHLGHGTSGRMNEQFF
TRBD2,TRBV27,NA,TRBJ2-1,TGTGCCAGCAACACAGCGGGAGGTTTCAATGAGCAGTTCTTC,CASNTAGGFNEQFF
TRBD1,TRBV6-1,few,TRBJ1-1,TGTGCCAGCAGTGAGGGGACAGCTGAAGCTTTCTTT,CASSEGTAEAFF
TRBD2,TRBV7-9,NA,TRBJ2-1,TGTGCCAGCAGGGGACTAGCGGGAGGTATTTTGGGTGAGCAGTTCTTC,CASRGLAGGILGEQFF
TRBD1,TRBV2,NA,TRBJ1-6,TGTGCCAGCAGTGGCTCCCGGACAGGGACGATCCCCTTCAATAATTCACCCCTCCACTTT,CASSGSRTGTIPFNNSPLHF